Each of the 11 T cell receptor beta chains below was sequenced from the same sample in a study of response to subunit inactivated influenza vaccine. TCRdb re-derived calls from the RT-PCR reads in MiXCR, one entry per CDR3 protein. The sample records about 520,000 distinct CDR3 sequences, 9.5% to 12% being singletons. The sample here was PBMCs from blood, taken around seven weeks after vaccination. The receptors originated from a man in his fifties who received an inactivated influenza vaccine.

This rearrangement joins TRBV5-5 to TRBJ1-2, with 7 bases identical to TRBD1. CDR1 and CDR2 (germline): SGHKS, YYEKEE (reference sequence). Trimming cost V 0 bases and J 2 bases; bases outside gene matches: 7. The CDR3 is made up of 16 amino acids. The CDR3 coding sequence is TGTGCCAGCAGCTTGGGCGGGGGACAGCTGAACTATGGCTACACCTTC. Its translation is CASSLGGGQLNYGYTF.

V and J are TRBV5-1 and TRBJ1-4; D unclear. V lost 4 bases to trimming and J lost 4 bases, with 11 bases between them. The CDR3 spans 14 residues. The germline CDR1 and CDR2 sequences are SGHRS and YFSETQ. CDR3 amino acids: CASSQRGDNEKLFF. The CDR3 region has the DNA TGCGCCAGCAGCCAGCGCGGGGATAATGAAAAACTGTTTTTT.

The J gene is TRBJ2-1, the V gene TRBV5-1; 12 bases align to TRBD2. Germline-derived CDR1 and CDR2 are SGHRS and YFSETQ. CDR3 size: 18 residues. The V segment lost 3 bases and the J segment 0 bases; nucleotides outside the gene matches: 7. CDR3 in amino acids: CASSSTTSGSISYNEQFF. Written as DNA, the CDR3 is TGCGCCAGCAGCTCTACGACTAGCGGGAGTATCTCCTACAATGAGCAGTTCTTC.

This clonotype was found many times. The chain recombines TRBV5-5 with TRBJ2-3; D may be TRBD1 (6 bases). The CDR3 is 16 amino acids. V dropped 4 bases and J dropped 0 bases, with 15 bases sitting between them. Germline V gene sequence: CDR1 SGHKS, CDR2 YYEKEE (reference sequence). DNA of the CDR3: TGTGCCAGCAGCCTCCTGACAGGAATTAGCACAGATACGCAGTATTTT. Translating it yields CASSLLTGISTDTQYF.

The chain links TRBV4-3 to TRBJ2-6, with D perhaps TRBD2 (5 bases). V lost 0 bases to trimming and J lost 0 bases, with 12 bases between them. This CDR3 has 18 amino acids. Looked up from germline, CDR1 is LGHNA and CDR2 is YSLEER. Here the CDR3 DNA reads TGCGCCAGCAGCCAAGAACTCAGGACTCTCTCTGGGGCCAACGTCCTGACTTTC. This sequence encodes CASSQELRTLSGANVLTF.

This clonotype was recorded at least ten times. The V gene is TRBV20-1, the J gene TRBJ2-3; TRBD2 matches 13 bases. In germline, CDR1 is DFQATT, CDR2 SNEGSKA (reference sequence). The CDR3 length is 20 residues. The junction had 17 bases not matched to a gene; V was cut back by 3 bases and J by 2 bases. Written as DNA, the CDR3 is TGCAGTGCTAGGGCTACTGGACTAGCGGGAGTCCCCTCTACCACAGATACGCAGTATTTT. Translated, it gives CSARATGLAGVPSTTDTQYF.

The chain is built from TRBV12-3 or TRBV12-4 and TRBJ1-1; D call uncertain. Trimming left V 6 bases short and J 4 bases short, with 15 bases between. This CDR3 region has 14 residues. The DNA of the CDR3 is TGTGCCAGCAGCCGCCGGGATGGGTTCACTGAAGCTTTCTTT. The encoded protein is CASSRRDGFTEAFF.

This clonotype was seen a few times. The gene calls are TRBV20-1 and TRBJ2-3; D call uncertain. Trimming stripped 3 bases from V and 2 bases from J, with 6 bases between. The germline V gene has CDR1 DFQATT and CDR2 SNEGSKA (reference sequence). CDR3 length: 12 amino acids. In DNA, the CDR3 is TGCAGTGCTAGCCTAAACACAGATACGCAGTATTTT. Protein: CSASLNTDTQYF.

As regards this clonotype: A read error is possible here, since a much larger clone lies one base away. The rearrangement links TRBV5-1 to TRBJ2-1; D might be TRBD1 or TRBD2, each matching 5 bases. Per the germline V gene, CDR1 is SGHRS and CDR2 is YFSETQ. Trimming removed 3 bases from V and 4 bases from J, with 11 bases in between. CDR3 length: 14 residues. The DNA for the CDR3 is TGCGCCAGCAGCTGGGGACCGGGATACAATGAGCAGTTCTTC. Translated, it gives CASSWGPGYNEQFF.

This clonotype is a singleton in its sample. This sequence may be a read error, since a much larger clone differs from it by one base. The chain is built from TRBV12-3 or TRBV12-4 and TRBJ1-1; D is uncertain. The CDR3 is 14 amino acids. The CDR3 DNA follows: TGTGCCAGCAGTTCGTCCGGTAAGAACACTGTAGCTTTCTTT. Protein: CASSSSGKNTVAFF.

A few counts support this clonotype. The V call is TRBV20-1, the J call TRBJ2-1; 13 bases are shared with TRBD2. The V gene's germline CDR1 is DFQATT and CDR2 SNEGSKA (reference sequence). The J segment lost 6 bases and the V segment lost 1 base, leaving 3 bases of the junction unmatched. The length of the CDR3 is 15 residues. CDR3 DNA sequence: TGCAGTGCTAGAGCAAGACTAGCGGGGGGCAATGAGCAGTTCTTC. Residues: CSARARLAGGNEQFF.